These T cell receptor beta chains were read from a single sample in a study of human T cells and chemical hapten exposure. TCRdb itself ran the 5' RACE reads through MiXCR, one entry per CDR3 protein. The sample comprises 130,000 or so distinct CDR3 sequences, around 4% of which are singletons, and under 1.5% rests with the top ten. The source of these receptors is a female donor in good health. Each CDR3 is given with its conserved first and last residue. The D gene is left open where the match is weak. Clone size is not always given. Where it is, it says once, few, many or a class for expanded clones.

j_gene,v_gene,abundance,d_gene,CDR3nt,CDR3aa
TRBJ2-5,TRBV5-6,many,.,TGTGCCAGCAGCTTGGCCCTGGGGGGCCCGGCCTACTTC,CASSLALGGPAYF
TRBJ2-7,TRBV7-9,few,TRBD2,TGTGCCAGCAGCCCTCGGGGACTAGCGGATAACTCCGACGAGCAGTACTTC,CASSPRGLADNSDEQYF
TRBJ2-3,TRBV5-1,many,TRBD2,TGCGCCAGCAGGCCTAGCGGGGGCGCAGATACGCAGTATTTT,CASRPSGGADTQYF
TRBJ2-3,TRBV20-1,many,.,TGCAGTGCTAGAGGGGCCAGGACCCGTAGCACAGATACGCAGTATTTT,CSARGARTRSTDTQYF
TRBJ2-1,TRBV5-1,many,TRBD2,TGCGCCAGCAGCTTTGGACTAGCGGGCTACGACTCCTACAATGAGCAGTTCTTC,CASSFGLAGYDSYNEQFF
TRBJ1-5,TRBV19,many,.,TGTGCCAGTAGTAATACGGAGTACACTTACAATCAGCCCCAGCATTTT,CASSNTEYTYNQPQHF
TRBJ2-6,TRBV7-2,many,TRBD2,TGTGCCAGCAGCTATCTAGCGGGACCCTCTGGGGCCAACGTCCTGACTTTC,CASSYLAGPSGANVLTF
TRBJ2-7,TRBV30,few,TRBD2,TGTGCCTGGAGTCCGGGAGGGGGATGCGAGCAGTACTTC,CAWSPGGGCEQYF
TRBJ2-6,TRBV14,few,.,TGTGCCAGCAGCCAAGGCTCCTCTTCCTCTGGGGCCAACGTCCTGACTTTC,CASSQGSSSSGANVLTF
TRBJ1-3,TRBV7-9,.,.,TGTGCCAGCAGCTTATCTGCTCACTCTGGAAACACCATATATTTT,CASSLSAHSGNTIYF
TRBJ2-3,TRBV15,many,TRBD1,TGTGCCACCAGCAGAGATTGGGACAGTAGCACAGATACGCAGTATTTT,CATSRDWDSSTDTQYF
TRBJ1-2,TRBV7-9,many,TRBD1,TGTGCCAGCAGTCGGGACAGGAATAGCTATGGCTACACCTTC,CASSRDRNSYGYTF
TRBJ2-2,TRBV29-1,many,.,TGCAGCGCCGCCGGGGACTTTAGCGGGGAGCTGTTTTTT,CSAAGDFSGELFF
TRBJ2-3,TRBV11-2,many,.,TGTGCCAGCAGCCAAACTAGTAAACCAGATACGCAGTATTTT,CASSQTSKPDTQYF
TRBJ1-2,TRBV29-1,many,.,TGCAGCCTGGAGACAGATGGCTACACCTTC,CSLETDGYTF
TRBJ2-4,TRBV7-9,many,.,TGTGCCAGCAGCTCCCTGCGGGTTCCAACCAAAAACATTCAGTACTTC,CASSSLRVPTKNIQYF
TRBJ2-3,TRBV28,many,.,TGTGCCAGCAGTTCGCTATCGTTCACAGATACGCAGTATTTT,CASSSLSFTDTQYF
TRBJ2-3,TRBV7-2,many,TRBD2,TGTGCCAGCAGCTTACTAGCGGGGGCGGATACGCAGTATTTT,CASSLLAGADTQYF
TRBJ1-1,TRBV4-1,many,.,TGCGCCAGCAGCCAGACAGGTGAAGCTTTCTTT,CASSQTGEAFF
TRBJ1-1,TRBV20-1,many,TRBD1,TGCAGTGCTCCGGGACAGCCGAACACTGAAGCTTTCTTT,CSAPGQPNTEAFF
TRBJ2-3,TRBV6-2/TRBV6-3,.,.,TGTGCCAGCACTCCCAGGGGAACGACAGATACGCAGTATTTT,CASTPRGTTDTQYF
TRBJ1-1,TRBV7-2,many,TRBD1,TGTGCCAGCAGCCACGGACAGGGGGCGATAGGACGTAACACTGAAGCTTTCTTT,CASSHGQGAIGRNTEAFF
TRBJ1-5,TRBV4-3,many,.,TGCGCCAGCAGCCAAGATGAACGTGTACAGCCCCAGCATTTT,CASSQDERVQPQHF
TRBJ2-1,TRBV7-9,few,.,TGTGCCAGCAGCTCCTGGAAAGGCCCTCGGCCCAGCTCCTACAATGAGCAGTTCTTC,CASSSWKGPRPSSYNEQFF
TRBJ2-2,TRBV7-6,many,TRBD1,TGTGCCAGCAGCTTAGGCGTTTGGGACAGCGACGGGGAGCTGTTTTTT,CASSLGVWDSDGELFF
TRBJ2-1,TRBV12-3/TRBV12-4,many,TRBD2,TGTGCCAGCAGTTTCCCTGCACTAGCGGGGGGGCCGTTAAATGAGCAGTTCTTC,CASSFPALAGGPLNEQFF
TRBJ2-3,TRBV29-1,many,TRBD2,TGCAGCGTTGGCCCCGCGAGCGGGGGCAGCACAGATACGCAGTATTTT,CSVGPASGGSTDTQYF
TRBJ2-4,TRBV20-1,many,.,TGCAGTGCTAGAGATCCGCCGGAGCTAGCCAAAAACATTCAGTACTTC,CSARDPPELAKNIQYF
TRBJ1-4,TRBV12-3/TRBV12-4,many,.,TGTGCCAGCAGAGAGGGGACCTCCGGGGGGAATGAAAAACTGTTTTTT,CASREGTSGGNEKLFF
TRBJ2-1,TRBV29-1,many,TRBD2,TGCAGTTTCGGGGGGGTACTAAATGAGCAGTTCTTC,CSFGGVLNEQFF
TRBJ1-3,TRBV20-1,few,.,TGCAGTGCCTTGACACCGCTACACGCTGGAAACACCATATATTTT,CSALTPLHAGNTIYF
TRBJ1-1,TRBV7-3,many,.,TGTGCCAGCAGCCCCTTCGGGGGCGCTGGGAACACTGAAGCTTTCTTT,CASSPFGGAGNTEAFF
TRBJ2-2,TRBV7-3,many,.,TGTGCCAGCAGCCCAGGCGGGGCCCGGGACGGGGAGCTGTTTTTT,CASSPGGARDGELFF
TRBJ2-2,TRBV10-3,many,.,TGTGCCATCAGTGAGTCCTGGGAGACCGGGGAGCTGTTTTTT,CAISESWETGELFF
TRBJ2-6,TRBV12-3/TRBV12-4,few,TRBD1,TGTGCCAGCAGTTTCGGGACAGGGTGGGTTGGGGCCAACGTCCTGACTTTC,CASSFGTGWVGANVLTF
TRBJ2-2,TRBV28,many,.,TGTGCCAGCACCATATTTGTAGGGGTCACCGGGGAGCTGTTTTTT,CASTIFVGVTGELFF
TRBJ1-3,TRBV2,.,.,TGTGCCAGCAGTGAAAGTGGAGGCACCATATATTTT,CASSESGGTIYF
TRBJ1-2,TRBV29-1,few,.,TGCAGCGTTATCTTTAGGGCCCGAGAAGGTGGCTACACCTTC,CSVIFRAREGGYTF
TRBJ2-1,TRBV10-3,.,.,TGTGCCATCAGTGATGTGAGTGGGGGGGCTAACTACAATGAGCAGTTCTTC,CAISDVSGGANYNEQFF
TRBJ1-1,TRBV5-5,few,.,TGTGCCAGCAGCTTTCGGCGGGGCACTGAAGCTTTCTTT,CASSFRRGTEAFF
TRBJ2-1,TRBV11-2,many,TRBD2,TGTGCCAGCAGCCTAGCGGGGAGTTACAATGAGCAGTTCTTC,CASSLAGSYNEQFF
TRBJ1-2,TRBV24-1,many,.,TGTGCCACCAGTGATGTAAACCTTAACTATGGCTACACCTTC,CATSDVNLNYGYTF
TRBJ2-1,TRBV2,many,.,TGTGCCAGCAGTGAAAGTCAAGGTCCGCTGGGGGATGAGCAGTTCTTC,CASSESQGPLGDEQFF